Following are 2 T cell receptor beta chains from one sample sequenced in a study of PD-1 blockade in classical Hodgkin lymphoma. Time point reported: cycle 4 day 1 (C4D1), after six to seven weeks of nivolumab. Relapses following autologous stem cell transplantation were seen in all patients, with brentuximab vedotin exposure varying. Assay used: immunoSEQ multiplex PCR; TCRdb lists only in-frame clones, some missing. The sample contains over 60,000 clones, roughly nine tenths of which appear only once. The sequencing here drew on peripheral blood mononuclear cells (PBMCs), taken before the fourth cycle of nivolumab. These receptors all stem from a human donor with classical Hodgkin lymphoma.

There are many counts of this clone. The V and J genes are TRBV10-2 and TRBJ2-2, with 10 positions matching TRBD2. The J segment lost 7 bases and the V segment lost 3 bases, leaving 5 bases of the junction unmatched. This CDR3 comprises 15 residues. Germline V lookup: CDR1 WSHSY, CDR2 SAAADI. CDR3 nucleotides: TGCGCCAGCAGTGATGTACTAGCGGGGATCGGGGAGCTGTTTTTT. Its translation: CASSDVLAGIGELFF.

The chain couples TRBV29-1 to TRBJ2-5, with 10 bases lining up with TRBD1. CDR3 size: 12 residues. Germline assignment: CDR1 SQVTM and CDR2 ANQGSEA. The DNA for the CDR3 is TGCGGCGGGACAGGGGAGGAACAGACCCAGTACTTC. This translates into CGGTGEEQTQYF.